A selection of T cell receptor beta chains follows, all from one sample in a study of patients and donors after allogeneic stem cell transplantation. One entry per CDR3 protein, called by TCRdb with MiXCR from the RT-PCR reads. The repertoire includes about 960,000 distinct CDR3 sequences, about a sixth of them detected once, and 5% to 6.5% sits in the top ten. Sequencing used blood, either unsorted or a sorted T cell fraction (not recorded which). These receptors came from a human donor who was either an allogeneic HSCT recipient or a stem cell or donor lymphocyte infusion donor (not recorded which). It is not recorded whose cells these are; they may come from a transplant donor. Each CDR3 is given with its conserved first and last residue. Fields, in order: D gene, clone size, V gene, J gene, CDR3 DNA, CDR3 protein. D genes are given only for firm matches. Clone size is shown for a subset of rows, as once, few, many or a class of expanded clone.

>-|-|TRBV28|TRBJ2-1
TGTGCCAGCAGTTCCACGGGACTCCGGAAGGGTTACAATGAGCAGTTCTTC
CASSSTGLRKGYNEQFF
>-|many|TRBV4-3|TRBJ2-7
TGCGCCAGCAGCCCCCTGCTGAGCTCCTACGAGCAGTACTTC
CASSPLLSSYEQYF
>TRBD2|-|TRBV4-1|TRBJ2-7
TGCGCCAGCAGCCAAGCGGGGGGGCCCTCCTACGAGCAGTACTTC
CASSQAGGPSYEQYF
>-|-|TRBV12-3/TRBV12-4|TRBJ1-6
TGTGCCAGCAGTTACAGGCCCAGTGGTGCTCCCCTCCACTTT
CASSYRPSGAPLHF
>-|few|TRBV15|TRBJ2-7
TGTGCCACCAGCAGTATATCAGGAGGCTACGAGCAGTACTTC
CATSSISGGYEQYF
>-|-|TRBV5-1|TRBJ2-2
TGCGCCAGCAGCTTAAGATTGGGCAGAACGAACACCGGGGAGCTGTTTTTT
CASSLRLGRTNTGELFF
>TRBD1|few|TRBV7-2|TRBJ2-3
TGTGCCAGCAGCTTACACAGGGGACACACAGATACGCAGTATTTT
CASSLHRGHTDTQYF
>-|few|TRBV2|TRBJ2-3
TGTGCCAGCGGGGGGCAGGGCACAGATACGCAGTATTTT
CASGGQGTDTQYF
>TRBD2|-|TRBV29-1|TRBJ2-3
TGCAGCTACGAAACTAGCGGTACTAGCACAGATACGCAGTATTTT
CSYETSGTSTDTQYF
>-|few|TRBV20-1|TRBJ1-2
TGCAGTGCTAGGAACCTCAGGGATACCTATGGCTACACCTTC
CSARNLRDTYGYTF
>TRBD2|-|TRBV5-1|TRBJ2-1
TGCGCCAGCAGCCTCCGGGGGCGGGAGGCCGTCGATGAGCAGTTCTTC
CASSLRGREAVDEQFF
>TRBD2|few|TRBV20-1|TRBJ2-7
TGCAGTGCTAGAGAAGGGGCCGGGACTAGCCTCCCCGCAGGGTACGAGCAGTACTTC
CSAREGAGTSLPAGYEQYF
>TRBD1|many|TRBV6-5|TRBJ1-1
TGTGCCAGCAGTTACGGGACAGGGGTAAGCACTGAAGCTTTCTTT
CASSYGTGVSTEAFF
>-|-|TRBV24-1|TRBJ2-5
TGTGCCACCAGTGGAACGGGGCTAGGGGGAGAGACCCAGTACTTC
CATSGTGLGGETQYF
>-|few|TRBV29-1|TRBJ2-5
TGCAGCGTTGAAAGGACCGAAAAACAGGGGACCCAGTACTTC
CSVERTEKQGTQYF
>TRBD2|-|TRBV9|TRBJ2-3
TGTGCCAGCAGCGTTAGGACTAGCGGGATGAGCACAGATACGCAGTATTTT
CASSVRTSGMSTDTQYF
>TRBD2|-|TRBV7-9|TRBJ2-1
TGTGCCAGCAGCTTAGTAGGGCGGGAGGGTGATGAGCAGTTCTTC
CASSLVGREGDEQFF
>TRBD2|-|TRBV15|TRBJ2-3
TGTGCCACCAGCATGCGCGGGGGGTCTAGCACAGATACGCAGTATTTT
CATSMRGGSSTDTQYF
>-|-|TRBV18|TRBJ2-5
TGTGCCAGCTCACCCGGAGGACCAGAGACCCAGTACTTC
CASSPGGPETQYF
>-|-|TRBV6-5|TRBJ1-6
TGTGCCAGCAGTTGGAATGGGGGTTCACCCCTCCACTTT
CASSWNGGSPLHF
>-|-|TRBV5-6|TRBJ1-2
TGTGCCAGCAGCAAGTTCAGACAGTATGGCTACACCTTC
CASSKFRQYGYTF